This TCR beta chain comes out of a study of early T cells in non-severe SARS-CoV-2 infection. The TCR library protocol was used to attach unique molecular identifiers. These identifiers were attached to individual cDNA molecules. TCRdb independently ran MiXCR on the 5' RACE reads; one entry per CDR3 protein. The sample lists some 40,000 distinct CDR3 sequences; 5% to 6% were seen once. This CDR3 spans 14 amino acids. V gave up 5 bases and J gave up 1 base, with 11 bases separating them. CDR1 and CDR2 from the germline V gene are MNHEY and SVGEGT. The TCR comes from an adult who was a healthcare worker with PCR-confirmed SARS-CoV-2 infection or an uninfected control (not recorded which). V and J are TRBV6-2 or TRBV6-3 and TRBJ1-1, with D possibly matching TRBD1 (6 bases). The material sequenced was whole blood. The CDR3 region has the DNA TGTGCCAGCAGTCGAACGGGACAGAACACTGAAGCTTTCTTT. It translates to CASSRTGQNTEAFF.